The entry below gives a single T cell receptor beta chain sequence along with its context. What it recognizes is unknown. The same CDR3 also results from other DNA sequences found in this sample. This specimen comes from a study of shared clonotypes between healthy human individuals. The overall study: Donors had three CD4 naive, three CD4 memory, two CD8 naive and one CD8 memory plate apiece. Study results and limitations: Naive subsets tended to show greater estimated richness than memory subsets.

A CD45RA-negative memory subset and a CD45RA+ naive subset were separated from the CD4+ cells. Sequenced by immunoSEQ multiplex PCR; TCRdb stores in-frame clones only, minus some. The sample yields around 1.5 million clones, around 98% seen once. Germline trimming cut 6 bases from V and 5 bases from J; bases unmatched to any gene: 5. The CDR3 consists of 13 residues. CDR1 and CDR2 (germline): KGHSH, LQKENI. The gene calls are TRBV18 and TRBJ2-5, with 8 positions matching TRBD1. The specimen was naive CD4+ T cells sorted from blood. The sample's subset: CD45RA+ positively selected. The receptor comes from a man aged 25-40 years in good health. CDR3: CASSPDRAETQYF. In DNA form, the CDR3 reads TGTGCCAGCTCCCCGGACAGGGCGGAGACCCAGTACTTC.